The 4 T cell receptor beta chains below come from one sample, sequenced in a study of CD8+ T cells in alopecia areata. Investigators isolated RNA and reverse transcribed it into cDNA to act as the sequencing template. Libraries were prepared by immunoSEQ multiplex PCR; TCRdb keeps only in-frame clonotypes and omits some of them. This sample carries around 140,000 clones, approximately 51% of them seen once, and the ten largest clones take 0.8% to 1%. The sequencing here drew on CD4+ T cells sorted from blood, taken at week 0. Source of these receptors: a human donor with alopecia areata.

The chain recombines TRBV2 with TRBJ1-5; the D gene is possibly TRBD1 (5 bases). V shed 6 bases and J shed 7 bases, with 16 bases lying between them. The CDR3 length is 14 residues. The germline gives CDR1 SNHLY, CDR2 FYNNEI. The CDR3 nucleotides are TGTGCCAGCAGAGGTGGAGAGGGGTGGCAGCCCCAGCATTTT. Its translation is CASRGGEGWQPQHF.

This clone was picked up a small number of times. The rearrangement joins TRBV2 to TRBJ1-5, with a tentative D call TRBD1 (5 bases). Germline CDR1 reads SNHLY; CDR2 reads FYNNEI. This CDR3 is 18 amino acids long. Trimming shortened V by 2 bases and J by 5 bases, and 22 bases separated the two germline ends. CDR3 DNA: TGTGCCAGCAGTGAAAAGAGGGGAGGGATCCTCCAAGATCAGCCCCAGCATTTT. This encodes CASSEKRGGILQDQPQHF.

V and J are TRBV11-1 and TRBJ2-3, with D perhaps matching TRBD2 (5 bases). The V gene's germline CDR1 is SGHAT and CDR2 FQDESV (reference sequence). The CDR3 loop spans 16 amino acids. The V gene lost 5 bases and the J gene lost 4 bases, with 19 bases spanning the gap. The DNA of the CDR3 is TGTGCCAGCAGCCCCCTGAGATCGGGATTCGCAGATACGCAGTATTTT. It codes for CASSPLRSGFADTQYF.

The table lists this clone with a few counts. The chain has TRBV29-1 and TRBJ2-7, with 7 bases lining up with TRBD2. CDR1 is SQVTM and CDR2 is ANQGSEA in the germline V gene. This CDR3 is built from 12 residues. V was clipped by 3 bases and J by 6 bases; unmatched bases: 5. The CDR3 DNA sequence: TGCAGCGTTGAGGTGGGGAGGGCCGAGCAGTACTTC. Translating gives CSVEVGRAEQYF.